This T cell receptor beta chain appears in the sequencing data of a study of OX40 agonist ivuxolimab in advanced cancers. Study-level information: The patients received agonistic anti-OX40 (CD134) antibody ivuxolimab. Checkpoint inhibitors had been given previously to roughly 40% of patients.

A word on this clone: The antigen is not known.

The data were produced by immunoSEQ multiplex PCR, yet TCRdb's version contains in-frame clones alone and is incomplete. The sample carries 45,000 to 55,000 clones, about 83% recorded once. Overall study results and limits: In the expanded peripheral T cells, antigen specificity was never determined. Doses of 0.1 to 3.0 mg/kg were accompanied by clonal expansion of CD4+ and CD8+ blood T cells by week 6.

Germline lookup yields CDR1 SGHNT and CDR2 YYREEE (reference sequence). V was cut by 2 bases and J by 8 bases, with 17 bases left in between. The CDR3 spans 16 residues. Sequencing used CD4+ or CD8+ T cells sorted from blood, obtained in a trial of the OX40 agonist ivuxolimab. This sequence originates from an adult with an advanced solid tumor such as melanoma, head and neck, liver or kidney cancer. The chain is built from TRBV5-4 and TRBJ1-6, with a possible D match to TRBD1 (5 bases). The CDR3 spells CASSFSQGIKDSPLHF. The CDR3 coding sequence is TGTGCCAGCAGCTTTAGTCAGGGAATTAAAGATTCACCCCTCCACTTT. The full variable domain, with the rest looked up from reference TRBV5-4 and TRBJ1-6, is ETGVTQSPTHLIKTRGQQVTLRCSSQSGHNTVSWYQQALGQGPQFIFQYYREEENGRGNFPPRFSGLQFPNYSSELNVNALELDDSALYLCASSFSQGIKDSPLHFGNGTRLTVT.